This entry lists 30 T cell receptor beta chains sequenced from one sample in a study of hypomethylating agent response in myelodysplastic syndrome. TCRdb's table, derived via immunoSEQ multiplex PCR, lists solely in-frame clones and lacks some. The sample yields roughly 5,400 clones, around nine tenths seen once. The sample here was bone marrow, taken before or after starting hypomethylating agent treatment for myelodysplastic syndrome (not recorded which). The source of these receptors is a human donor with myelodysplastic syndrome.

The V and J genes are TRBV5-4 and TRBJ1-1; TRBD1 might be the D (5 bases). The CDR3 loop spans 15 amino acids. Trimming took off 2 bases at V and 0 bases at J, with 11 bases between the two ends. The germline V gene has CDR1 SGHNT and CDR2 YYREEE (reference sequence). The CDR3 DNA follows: TGTGCCAGCAGCTTATTGCAGGGCATGAACACTGAAGCTTTCTTT. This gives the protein CASSLLQGMNTEAFF.

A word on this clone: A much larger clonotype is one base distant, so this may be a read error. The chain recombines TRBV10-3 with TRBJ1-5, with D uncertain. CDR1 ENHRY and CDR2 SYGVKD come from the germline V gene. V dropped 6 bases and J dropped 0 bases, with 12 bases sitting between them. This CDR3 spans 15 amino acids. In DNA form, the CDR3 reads TGTGCCATCAGGCTAGAGGGTTTTAGCAATCAGCCCCAGCATTTT. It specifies CAIRLEGFSNQPQHF.

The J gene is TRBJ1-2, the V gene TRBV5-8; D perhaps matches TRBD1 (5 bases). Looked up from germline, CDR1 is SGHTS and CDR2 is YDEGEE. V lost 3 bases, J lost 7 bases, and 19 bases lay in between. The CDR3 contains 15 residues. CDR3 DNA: TGTGCCAGCAGCTCCCGGTTCGGGGCGCGGGGTGGCTACACCTTC. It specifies CASSSRFGARGGYTF. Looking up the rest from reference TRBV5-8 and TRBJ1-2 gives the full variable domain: EAGVTQSPTHLIKTRGQQATLRCSPISGHTSVYWYQQALGLGLQFLLWYDEGEERNRGNFPPRFSGRQFPNYSSELNVNALELEDSALYLCASSSRFGARGGYTFGSGTRLTVV.

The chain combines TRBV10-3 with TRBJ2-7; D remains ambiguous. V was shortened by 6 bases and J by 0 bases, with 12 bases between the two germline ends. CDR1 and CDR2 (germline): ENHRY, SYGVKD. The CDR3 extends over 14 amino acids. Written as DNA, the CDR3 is TGTGCCATCAGGGACGGGCACAGCTCCTACGAGCAGTACTTC. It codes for CAIRDGHSSYEQYF.

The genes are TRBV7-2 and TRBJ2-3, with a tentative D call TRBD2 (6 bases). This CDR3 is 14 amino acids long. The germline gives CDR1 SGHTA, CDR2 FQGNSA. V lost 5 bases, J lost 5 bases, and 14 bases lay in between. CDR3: CASSAGGPGDTQYF. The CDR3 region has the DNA TGTGCCAGCAGCGCCGGGGGACCAGGAGATACGCAGTATTTT.

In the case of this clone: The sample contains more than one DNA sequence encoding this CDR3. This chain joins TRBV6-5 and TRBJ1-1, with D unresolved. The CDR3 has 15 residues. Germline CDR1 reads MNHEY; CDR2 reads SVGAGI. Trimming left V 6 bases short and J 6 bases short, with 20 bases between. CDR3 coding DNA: TGTGCCAGCAGCCGAGAGTATCGGAGTGGCTCTGAAGCTTTCTTT. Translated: CASSREYRSGSEAFF.

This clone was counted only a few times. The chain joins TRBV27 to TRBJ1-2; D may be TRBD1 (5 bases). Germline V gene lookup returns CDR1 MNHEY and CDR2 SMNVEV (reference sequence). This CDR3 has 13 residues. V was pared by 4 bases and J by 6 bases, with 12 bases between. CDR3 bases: TGTGCCAGCAGTTCCCCCGGGACGGATGGCTACACCTTC. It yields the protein CASSSPGTDGYTF.

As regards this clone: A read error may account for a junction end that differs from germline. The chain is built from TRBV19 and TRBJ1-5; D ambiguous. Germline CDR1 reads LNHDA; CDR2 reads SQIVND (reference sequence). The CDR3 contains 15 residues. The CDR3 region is CASSIKDGPNQPKHF. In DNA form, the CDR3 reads TGTGCCAGTAGTATAAAGGACGGACCCAATCAGCCCAAGCATTTT.

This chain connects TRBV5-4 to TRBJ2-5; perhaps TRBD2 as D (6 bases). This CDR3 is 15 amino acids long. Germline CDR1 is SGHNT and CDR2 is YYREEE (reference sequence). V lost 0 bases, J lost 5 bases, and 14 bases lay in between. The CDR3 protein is CASSLGDSPGETQYF. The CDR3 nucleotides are TGTGCCAGCAGCTTGGGGGACTCCCCAGGGGAGACCCAGTACTTC.

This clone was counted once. In DNA, the CDR3 is TGCGCCAGCAGCTTGGCCGGGGGGATTAATGAAAAACTGTTTTTT. It specifies CASSLAGGINEKLFF. The V gene is TRBV5-1, the J gene TRBJ1-4, with a tentative D call TRBD1 (5 bases). The V end was cut by 0 bases, the J end by 4 bases, with 10 bases between. The germline V gene encodes CDR1 SGHRS and CDR2 YFSETQ. This CDR3 is built from 15 residues.

This CDR3 is CASSYTAVGNTIYF. The CDR3 DNA follows: TGTGCCAGCAGTTACACCGCGGTCGGAAACACCATATATTTT. This chain uses TRBV6-6 with TRBJ1-3; D is ambiguous. This CDR3 is 14 amino acids long. The germline V and J ends were trimmed by 2 bases and 4 bases, with 9 bases remaining between them. Germline values: CDR1 MNHNY, CDR2 SVGAGI (reference sequence).

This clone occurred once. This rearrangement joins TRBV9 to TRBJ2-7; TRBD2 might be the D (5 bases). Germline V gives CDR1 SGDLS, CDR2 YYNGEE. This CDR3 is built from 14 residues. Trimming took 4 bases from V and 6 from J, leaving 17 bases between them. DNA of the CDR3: TGTGCCAGCAGCCCAACTACCCCCGGGATCGAGCAGTACTTC. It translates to CASSPTTPGIEQYF.

The CDR3 protein is CASSLGSYTEAFF. CDR3 bases: TGTGCCAGTAGTTTGGGCAGCTACACTGAAGCTTTCTTT. The chain couples TRBV19 to TRBJ1-1; D ambiguous. Germline CDR1 and CDR2: LNHDA and SQIVND (reference sequence). The V gene lost 5 bases and the J gene lost 3 bases, with 10 bases spanning the gap. CDR3 length equals 13 residues.

In DNA, the CDR3 is TGTGCCAGTAGTTCGGTGTCCACTGAAGCTTTCTTT. It translates to CASSSVSTEAFF. J is TRBJ1-1 and V is TRBV19; D not resolved. Germline-derived CDR1 and CDR2 are LNHDA and SQIVND (reference sequence). This CDR3 is 12 amino acids long. Trimming removed 5 bases at V and 4 bases at J, with 8 bases between.

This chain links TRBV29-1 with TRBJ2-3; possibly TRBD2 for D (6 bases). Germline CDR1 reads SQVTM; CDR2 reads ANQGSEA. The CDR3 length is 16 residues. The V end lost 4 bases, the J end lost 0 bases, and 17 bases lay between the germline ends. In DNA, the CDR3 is TGCAGCGTTGTTATTGCGGGACGGGTTAGCACAGATACGCAGTATTTT. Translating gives CSVVIAGRVSTDTQYF.

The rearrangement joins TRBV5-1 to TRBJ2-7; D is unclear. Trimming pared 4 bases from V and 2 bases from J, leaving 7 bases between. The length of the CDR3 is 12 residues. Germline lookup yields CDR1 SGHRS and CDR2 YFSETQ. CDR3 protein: CASSSSTYEQYF. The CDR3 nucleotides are TGCGCCAGCAGCAGTAGTACCTACGAGCAGTACTTC.

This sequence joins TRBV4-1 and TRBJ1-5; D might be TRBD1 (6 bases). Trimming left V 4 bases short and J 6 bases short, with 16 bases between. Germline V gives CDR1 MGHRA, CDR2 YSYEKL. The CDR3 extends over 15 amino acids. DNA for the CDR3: TGCGCCAGCAGCCTCCGAACAGGGTTGGGTCAGCCCCAGCATTTT. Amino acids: CASSLRTGLGQPQHF.

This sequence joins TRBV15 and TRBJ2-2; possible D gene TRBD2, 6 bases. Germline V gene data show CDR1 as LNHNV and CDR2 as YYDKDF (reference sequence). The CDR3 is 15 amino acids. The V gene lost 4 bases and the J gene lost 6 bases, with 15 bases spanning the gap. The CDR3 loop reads CATSTRGKIAGELFF. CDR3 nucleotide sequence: TGTGCCACCAGCACCCGGGGGAAAATCGCCGGGGAGCTGTTTTTT.

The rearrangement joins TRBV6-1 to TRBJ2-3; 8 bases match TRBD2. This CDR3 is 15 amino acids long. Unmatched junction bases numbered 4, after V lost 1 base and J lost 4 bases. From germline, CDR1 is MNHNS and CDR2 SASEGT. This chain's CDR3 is CASSEEERGSDTQYF. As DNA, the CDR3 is TGTGCCAGCAGTGAAGAAGAGCGGGGGTCAGATACGCAGTATTTT.

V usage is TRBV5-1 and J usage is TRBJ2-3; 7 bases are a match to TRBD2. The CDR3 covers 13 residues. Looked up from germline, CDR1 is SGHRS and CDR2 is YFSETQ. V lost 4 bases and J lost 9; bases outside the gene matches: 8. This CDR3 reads CASSPGTIRTQYF. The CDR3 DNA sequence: TGCGCCAGCAGCCCCGGGACTATTCGGACGCAGTATTTT.

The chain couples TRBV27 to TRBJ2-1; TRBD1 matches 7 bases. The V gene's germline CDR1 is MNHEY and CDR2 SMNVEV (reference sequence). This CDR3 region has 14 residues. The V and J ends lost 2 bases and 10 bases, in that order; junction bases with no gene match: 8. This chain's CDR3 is CASSLALQGNEQFF. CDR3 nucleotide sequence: TGTGCCAGCAGTTTAGCCCTACAGGGGAACGAGCAGTTCTTC.

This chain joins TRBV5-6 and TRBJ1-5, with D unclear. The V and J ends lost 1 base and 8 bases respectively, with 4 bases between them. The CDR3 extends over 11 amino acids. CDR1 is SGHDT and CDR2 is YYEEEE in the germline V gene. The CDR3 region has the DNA TGTGCCAGCAGCTTGCCGGAGCCCCAGCATTTT. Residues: CASSLPEPQHF.

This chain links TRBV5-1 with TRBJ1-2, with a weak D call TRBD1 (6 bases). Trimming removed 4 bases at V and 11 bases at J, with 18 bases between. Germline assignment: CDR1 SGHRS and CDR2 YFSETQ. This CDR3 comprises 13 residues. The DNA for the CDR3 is TGCGCCAGCAGCGTCGACCGATTCACAGGGTACACCTTC. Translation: CASSVDRFTGYTF. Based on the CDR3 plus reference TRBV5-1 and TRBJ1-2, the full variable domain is KAGVTQTPRYLIKTRGQQVTLSCSPISGHRSVSWYQQTPGQGLQFLFEYFSETQRNKGNFPGRFSGRQFSNSRSEMNVSTLELGDSALYLCASSVDRFTGYTFGSGTRLTVV.

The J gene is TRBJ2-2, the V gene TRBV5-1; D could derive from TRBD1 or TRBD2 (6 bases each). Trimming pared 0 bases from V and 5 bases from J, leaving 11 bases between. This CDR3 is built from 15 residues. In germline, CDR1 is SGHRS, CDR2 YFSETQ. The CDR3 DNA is TGCGCCAGCAGCTTGGGGGGGGCTGTGACCGGGGAGCTGTTTTTT. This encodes CASSLGGAVTGELFF.

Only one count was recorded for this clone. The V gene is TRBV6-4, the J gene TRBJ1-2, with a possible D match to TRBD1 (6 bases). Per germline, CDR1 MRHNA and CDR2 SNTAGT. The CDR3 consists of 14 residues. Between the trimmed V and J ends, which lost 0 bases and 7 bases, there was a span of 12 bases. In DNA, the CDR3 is TGTGCCAGCAGTGACTCGAACAGGGCGAGTGGCTACACCTTC. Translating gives CASSDSNRASGYTF.

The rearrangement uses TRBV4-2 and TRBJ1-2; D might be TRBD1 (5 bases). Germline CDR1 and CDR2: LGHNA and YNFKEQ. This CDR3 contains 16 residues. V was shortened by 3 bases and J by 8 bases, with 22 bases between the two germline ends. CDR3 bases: TGTGCCAGCAGCCAGGACCCTGGGGGGGGAATGGGAGGCTACACCTTC. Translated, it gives CASSQDPGGGMGGYTF.

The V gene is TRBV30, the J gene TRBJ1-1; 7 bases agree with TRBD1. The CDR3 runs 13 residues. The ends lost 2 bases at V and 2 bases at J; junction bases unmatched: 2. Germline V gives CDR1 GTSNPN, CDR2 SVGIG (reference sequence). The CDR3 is CAWSRGGNTEAFF. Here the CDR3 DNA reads TGTGCCTGGAGTAGAGGGGGCAACACTGAAGCTTTCTTT.

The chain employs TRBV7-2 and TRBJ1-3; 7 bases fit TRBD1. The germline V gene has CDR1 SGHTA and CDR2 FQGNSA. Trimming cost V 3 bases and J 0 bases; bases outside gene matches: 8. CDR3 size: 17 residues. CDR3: CASSFDGGQSSGNTIYF. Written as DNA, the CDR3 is TGTGCCAGCAGCTTCGATGGGGGACAGAGCTCTGGAAACACCATATATTTT.

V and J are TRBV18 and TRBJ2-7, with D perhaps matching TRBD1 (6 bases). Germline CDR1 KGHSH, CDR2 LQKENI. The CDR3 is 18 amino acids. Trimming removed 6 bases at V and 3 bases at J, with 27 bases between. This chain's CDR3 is CASSLGSATGADYYEQYF. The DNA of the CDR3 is TGTGCCAGCTCTCTGGGGAGTGCGACAGGAGCAGACTACTACGAGCAGTACTTC.

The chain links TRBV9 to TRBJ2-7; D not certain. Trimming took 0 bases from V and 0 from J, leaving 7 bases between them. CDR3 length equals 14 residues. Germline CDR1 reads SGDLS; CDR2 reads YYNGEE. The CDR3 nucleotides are TGTGCCAGCAGCGTAGGCCAGACCTCCTACGAGCAGTACTTC. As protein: CASSVGQTSYEQYF.